The rows below give T cell receptor beta chains drawn from one sample of a study of CD8+ T cells in alopecia areata. Sequencing was performed with immunoSEQ multiplex PCR; in TCRdb, only in-frame clones are kept and a portion is missing. The profile shows around 210,000 clones, over 60% of them singletons. The specimen was CD4+ T cells sorted from blood, collected at week 4, from a patient treated with tofacitinib. These receptors all come from a human donor with alopecia areata. Both conserved end residues are part of each CDR3. Fields, in order: J gene, D gene, CDR3 length, clone size, V gene, CDR3 protein, CDR3 DNA. A D gene is named only where the DNA matches it firmly. Size is stated for part of the rows, as once, few or many counts, or as a class when the clone is expanded.

j_call: TRBJ1-2
d_call: NA
cdr3_length: 14
clone_size: NA
v_call: TRBV6-5
cdr3_aa: CASSSQWRDYGYTF
cdr3_nt: TGTGCCAGCAGTTCCCAATGGCGGGACTATGGCTACACCTTC

j_call: TRBJ2-2
d_call: NA
cdr3_length: 16
clone_size: once
v_call: TRBV4-2
cdr3_aa: CASSQALGLGTGELFF
cdr3_nt: TGTGCCAGCAGCCAAGCACTGGGTTTGGGGACCGGGGAGCTATTTTTT

j_call: TRBJ1-6
d_call: NA
cdr3_length: 14
clone_size: NA
v_call: TRBV6-5
cdr3_aa: CASSYSRGVTPLHF
cdr3_nt: TGTGCCAGCAGTTACTCGCGGGGGGTAACGCCCCTCCACTTT

j_call: TRBJ2-3
d_call: NA
cdr3_length: 12
clone_size: few
v_call: TRBV29-1
cdr3_aa: CSVEEGTDTQYF
cdr3_nt: TGCAGCGTTGAAGAGGGAACAGATACGCAGTATTTT

j_call: TRBJ1-1
d_call: NA
cdr3_length: 12
clone_size: few
v_call: TRBV29-1
cdr3_aa: CSVGQGNTEAFF
cdr3_nt: TGCAGCGTTGGGCAGGGGAACACTGAAGCTTTCTTT

j_call: TRBJ2-1
d_call: NA
cdr3_length: 13
clone_size: NA
v_call: TRBV5-4
cdr3_aa: CASSPDRYNEQFF
cdr3_nt: TGTGCCAGCAGCCCCGACAGGTACAATGAGCAGTTCTTC

j_call: TRBJ2-7
d_call: NA
cdr3_length: 12
clone_size: NA
v_call: TRBV29-1
cdr3_aa: CSVEVPGLEQYF
cdr3_nt: TGCAGCGTTGAGGTACCTGGCTTAGAGCAGTACTTC

j_call: TRBJ2-1
d_call: TRBD1
cdr3_length: 16
clone_size: NA
v_call: TRBV7-2
cdr3_aa: CASSTQDRGTYNEQFF
cdr3_nt: TGTGCCAGCAGCACCCAGGACAGGGGTACCTACAATGAGCAGTTCTTC

j_call: TRBJ1-1
d_call: TRBD1
cdr3_length: 14
clone_size: once
v_call: TRBV2
cdr3_aa: CASSEARGLTEAFF
cdr3_nt: TGTGCCAGCAGTGAGGCCAGGGGGCTCACTGAAGCTTTCTTT

j_call: TRBJ2-4
d_call: TRBD1
cdr3_length: 16
clone_size: NA
v_call: TRBV5-6
cdr3_aa: CASSRGQGKAKNIQYF
cdr3_nt: TGTGCCAGCAGCCGGGGACAGGGAAAGGCCAAAAACATTCAGTACTTC

j_call: TRBJ2-5
d_call: TRBD2
cdr3_length: 13
clone_size: NA
v_call: TRBV6-6
cdr3_aa: CASKAGGGETQYF
cdr3_nt: TGTGCCAGCAAGGCGGGGGGCGGTGAGACCCAGTACTTC

j_call: TRBJ2-7
d_call: TRBD1
cdr3_length: 14
clone_size: few
v_call: TRBV6-5
cdr3_aa: CASSYTGQRYEQYF
cdr3_nt: TGTGCCAGCAGTTACACGGGACAGAGATACGAGCAGTACTTC

j_call: TRBJ2-7
d_call: NA
cdr3_length: 12
clone_size: NA
v_call: TRBV7-9
cdr3_aa: CASSYSSYEQYF
cdr3_nt: TGTGCCAGCAGCTACAGCTCCTACGAGCAGTACTTC

j_call: TRBJ2-5
d_call: NA
cdr3_length: 13
clone_size: NA
v_call: TRBV30
cdr3_aa: CAWSHKMRETQYF
cdr3_nt: TGTGCCTGGAGTCATAAAATGCGGGAGACCCAGTACTTC

j_call: TRBJ1-3
d_call: NA
cdr3_length: 14
clone_size: NA
v_call: TRBV30
cdr3_aa: CAWSVDIFGNTIYF
cdr3_nt: TGTGCCTGGAGTGTAGATATTTTTGGAAACACCATATATTTT

j_call: TRBJ2-1
d_call: NA
cdr3_length: 14
clone_size: once
v_call: TRBV6-5
cdr3_aa: CASDPGGLYNEQFF
cdr3_nt: TGTGCCAGCGATCCTGGGGGCCTCTACAATGAGCAGTTCTTC

j_call: TRBJ2-4
d_call: TRBD2
cdr3_length: 15
clone_size: NA
v_call: TRBV2
cdr3_aa: CASSVAGVAKNIQYF
cdr3_nt: TGTGCCAGCAGTGTAGCGGGGGTCGCCAAAAACATTCAGTACTTC

j_call: TRBJ2-7
d_call: NA
cdr3_length: 14
clone_size: once
v_call: TRBV7-2
cdr3_aa: CASSLAQGTNEQYF
cdr3_nt: TGTGCCAGCAGCTTAGCGCAGGGAACCAACGAGCAGTACTTC

j_call: TRBJ2-5
d_call: TRBD1
cdr3_length: 17
clone_size: NA
v_call: TRBV29-1
cdr3_aa: CSASGQGAPRLLETQYF
cdr3_nt: TGCAGCGCATCGGGACAGGGGGCCCCCAGGCTTCTGGAGACCCAGTACTTC

j_call: TRBJ2-1
d_call: TRBD1
cdr3_length: 15
clone_size: NA
v_call: TRBV7-9
cdr3_aa: CASTTRDRTYNEQFF
cdr3_nt: TGTGCCAGCACGACGAGGGACAGGACCTACAATGAGCAGTTCTTC

j_call: TRBJ2-2
d_call: NA
cdr3_length: 15
clone_size: NA
v_call: TRBV29-1
cdr3_aa: CSARGSLGGTGELFF
cdr3_nt: TGCAGCGCGAGGGGTTCCTTGGGGGGAACCGGGGAGCTGTTTTTT

j_call: TRBJ1-5
d_call: TRBD1
cdr3_length: 13
clone_size: NA
v_call: TRBV30
cdr3_aa: CAWTGGSNQPQHF
cdr3_nt: TGTGCCTGGACAGGGGGAAGCAATCAGCCCCAGCATTTT

j_call: TRBJ2-5
d_call: TRBD1
cdr3_length: 15
clone_size: NA
v_call: TRBV4-3
cdr3_aa: CASSQGTGYQETQYF
cdr3_nt: TGCGCCAGCAGCCAGGGGACAGGGTACCAAGAGACCCAGTACTTC

j_call: TRBJ1-2
d_call: TRBD1
cdr3_length: 14
clone_size: NA
v_call: TRBV14
cdr3_aa: CASSQQSGTASVAF
cdr3_nt: TGTGCCAGCAGCCAACAGTCCGGGACAGCCTCTGTTGCCTTC

j_call: TRBJ2-3
d_call: NA
cdr3_length: 12
clone_size: few
v_call: TRBV5-1
cdr3_aa: CASSFTTDTQYF
cdr3_nt: TGCGCCAGCAGCTTTACAACAGATACGCAGTATTTT

j_call: TRBJ2-5
d_call: NA
cdr3_length: 13
clone_size: NA
v_call: TRBV29-1
cdr3_aa: CSAGWGSGETQYF
cdr3_nt: TGCAGCGCTGGGTGGGGGTCTGGGGAGACCCAGTACTTC

j_call: TRBJ2-7
d_call: TRBD2
cdr3_length: 20
clone_size: NA
v_call: TRBV4-1
cdr3_aa: CASSQAPGLAGGKSSYEQYF
cdr3_nt: TGCGCCAGCAGCCAAGCCCCGGGACTAGCGGGGGGGAAGAGCTCCTACGAGCAGTACTTC

j_call: TRBJ1-3
d_call: TRBD1
cdr3_length: 14
clone_size: NA
v_call: TRBV18
cdr3_aa: CASSQDRGGNTIYF
cdr3_nt: TGTGCCAGCTCACAAGACAGGGGAGGAAACACCATATATTTT

j_call: TRBJ2-5
d_call: NA
cdr3_length: 14
clone_size: NA
v_call: TRBV4-3
cdr3_aa: CASSQDSGRETQYF
cdr3_nt: TGCGCCAGCAGCCAAGATTCGGGGAGAGAGACCCAGTACTTC

j_call: TRBJ1-2
d_call: NA
cdr3_length: 14
clone_size: NA
v_call: TRBV29-1
cdr3_aa: CSVGEDIPNYGYTF
cdr3_nt: TGCAGCGTTGGAGAGGACATCCCTAACTATGGCTACACCTTC

j_call: TRBJ2-1
d_call: NA
cdr3_length: 13
clone_size: NA
v_call: TRBV9
cdr3_aa: CASSGGPSGEQFF
cdr3_nt: TGTGCCAGCAGCGGCGGGCCCTCGGGGGAGCAGTTCTTC

j_call: TRBJ1-1
d_call: NA
cdr3_length: 13
clone_size: NA
v_call: TRBV29-1
cdr3_aa: CSVEGQTNTEAFF
cdr3_nt: TGCAGCGTCGAAGGACAGACGAACACTGAAGCTTTCTTT

j_call: TRBJ1-2
d_call: TRBD1
cdr3_length: 13
clone_size: NA
v_call: TRBV29-1
cdr3_aa: CSVKGQNLSGYTF
cdr3_nt: TGCAGCGTAAAGGGACAGAATCTTTCCGGCTACACCTTC

j_call: TRBJ1-5
d_call: TRBD1
cdr3_length: 15
clone_size: NA
v_call: TRBV19
cdr3_aa: CASSMAGQVPGPQHF
cdr3_nt: TGTGCCAGTAGTATGGCGGGACAGGTCCCTGGGCCCCAGCATTTT

j_call: TRBJ1-1
d_call: TRBD1
cdr3_length: 13
clone_size: NA
v_call: TRBV30
cdr3_aa: CAWRGQLNTEAFF
cdr3_nt: TGTGCCTGGAGGGGACAGCTGAACACTGAAGCTTTCTTT

j_call: TRBJ1-2
d_call: TRBD1
cdr3_length: 18
clone_size: once
v_call: TRBV19
cdr3_aa: CASCEEEDRDPRAYGYTF
cdr3_nt: TGTGCCAGTTGTGAGGAGGAGGACAGGGATCCTAGGGCCTATGGCTACACCTTC

j_call: TRBJ1-4
d_call: NA
cdr3_length: 15
clone_size: NA
v_call: TRBV7-2
cdr3_aa: CASSLNPGPEEKLFF
cdr3_nt: TGTGCCAGCAGCTTAAATCCGGGTCCGGAAGAAAAACTGTTTTTT

j_call: TRBJ1-2
d_call: NA
cdr3_length: 15
clone_size: NA
v_call: TRBV25-1
cdr3_aa: CASSDIRGQFYGYTF
cdr3_nt: TGTGCCAGCAGTGACATCAGGGGACAATTTTACGGCTACACCTTC

j_call: TRBJ1-5
d_call: NA
cdr3_length: 15
clone_size: NA
v_call: TRBV6-1
cdr3_aa: CASSENGGGNQPQHF
cdr3_nt: TGTGCCAGCAGTGAAAATGGGGGCGGAAATCAGCCCCAGCATTTT

j_call: TRBJ2-1
d_call: TRBD2
cdr3_length: 15
clone_size: once
v_call: TRBV6-5
cdr3_aa: CASSYSRLAGNEQFF
cdr3_nt: TGTGCCAGCAGTTACTCCCGGCTAGCGGGAAATGAGCAGTTCTTC

j_call: TRBJ2-5
d_call: NA
cdr3_length: 17
clone_size: NA
v_call: TRBV15
cdr3_aa: CATSRAPPQAGGETQYF
cdr3_nt: TGTGCCACCAGCAGAGCCCCCCCCCAAGCCGGCGGGGAGACCCAGTACTTC

j_call: TRBJ2-5
d_call: NA
cdr3_length: 15
clone_size: NA
v_call: TRBV7-9
cdr3_aa: CASSLLGLPGETQYF
cdr3_nt: TGTGCCAGCAGCTTGCTGGGACTCCCCGGTGAGACCCAGTACTTC

j_call: TRBJ2-7
d_call: NA
cdr3_length: 13
clone_size: NA
v_call: TRBV30
cdr3_aa: CAWSVPKYYEQYF
cdr3_nt: TGTGCCTGGAGTGTACCCAAATACTACGAGCAGTACTTC

j_call: TRBJ2-2
d_call: NA
cdr3_length: 15
clone_size: NA
v_call: TRBV7-7
cdr3_aa: CASSYGTPNTGELFF
cdr3_nt: TGTGCTAGCAGCTACGGGACTCCGAACACCGGGGAGCTGTTTTTT

j_call: TRBJ1-2
d_call: NA
cdr3_length: 14
clone_size: NA
v_call: TRBV5-1
cdr3_aa: CASSLGGINYGYTF
cdr3_nt: TGCGCCAGCAGCTTGGGGGGGATTAACTATGGCTACACCTTC

j_call: TRBJ2-3
d_call: NA
cdr3_length: 16
clone_size: NA
v_call: TRBV18
cdr3_aa: CASSPSPGLRTDTQYF
cdr3_nt: TGTGCCAGCTCACCAAGTCCGGGATTACGCACAGATACGCAGTATTTT

j_call: TRBJ1-5
d_call: NA
cdr3_length: 14
clone_size: NA
v_call: TRBV5-1
cdr3_aa: CASSPGGPDQPQHF
cdr3_nt: TGCGCCAGCAGCCCGGGGGGTCCCGATCAGCCCCAGCATTTT

j_call: TRBJ2-5
d_call: TRBD1
cdr3_length: 11
clone_size: few
v_call: TRBV29-1
cdr3_aa: CSVDSDRGGYF
cdr3_nt: TGCAGCGTTGACTCGGACAGGGGTGGCTACTTC

j_call: TRBJ2-5
d_call: NA
cdr3_length: 13
clone_size: NA
v_call: TRBV10-3
cdr3_aa: CAISGREQETQYF
cdr3_nt: TGTGCCATCAGTGGCCGGGAGCAAGAGACCCAGTACTTC

j_call: TRBJ1-2
d_call: NA
cdr3_length: 11
clone_size: NA
v_call: TRBV23-1
cdr3_aa: CASSQSCDRTF
cdr3_nt: TGCGCCAGCAGTCAATCGTGTGACAGGACCTTC

j_call: TRBJ1-1
d_call: TRBD1
cdr3_length: 13
clone_size: NA
v_call: TRBV5-1
cdr3_aa: CASRDRGVAEAFF
cdr3_nt: TGCGCCAGCCGGGACAGGGGTGTGGCTGAAGCTTTCTTT

j_call: TRBJ2-5
d_call: TRBD2
cdr3_length: 15
clone_size: NA
v_call: TRBV7-7
cdr3_aa: CASSSGTTSGKTQYF
cdr3_nt: TGTGCTAGCAGCTCCGGGACTACCTCCGGGAAGACCCAGTACTTC

j_call: TRBJ1-2
d_call: NA
cdr3_length: 12
clone_size: NA
v_call: TRBV6-5
cdr3_aa: CASSSQNYGYTF
cdr3_nt: TGTGCCAGCAGTTCCCAGAACTATGGCTACACCTTC

j_call: TRBJ2-5
d_call: TRBD1
cdr3_length: 14
clone_size: NA
v_call: TRBV11-2
cdr3_aa: CASSQDRGQETQYF
cdr3_nt: TGTGCCAGCAGTCAAGACAGGGGACAAGAGACCCAGTACTTC

j_call: TRBJ2-3
d_call: TRBD2
cdr3_length: 14
clone_size: NA
v_call: TRBV10-3
cdr3_aa: CAISLAGTADTQYF
cdr3_nt: TGTGCCATCAGTCTAGCGGGAACGGCAGATACGCAGTATTTT

j_call: TRBJ2-5
d_call: NA
cdr3_length: 14
clone_size: NA
v_call: TRBV5-6
cdr3_aa: CASCDGASEETQYF
cdr3_nt: TGTGCCAGCTGCGACGGGGCCTCTGAGGAGACCCAGTACTTC

j_call: TRBJ2-5
d_call: NA
cdr3_length: 11
clone_size: NA
v_call: TRBV30
cdr3_aa: CAWRSSGTQYF
cdr3_nt: TGTGCCTGGAGAAGTTCCGGGACCCAGTACTTC

j_call: TRBJ2-5
d_call: NA
cdr3_length: 14
clone_size: NA
v_call: TRBV7-2
cdr3_aa: CASTSGFAQETQYF
cdr3_nt: TGTGCCAGCACATCGGGTTTCGCACAAGAGACCCAGTACTTC